A selection of T cell receptor beta chains follows, all from one sample in a study of OX40 agonist ivuxolimab in advanced cancers. Clones were sequenced by immunoSEQ multiplex PCR, and TCRdb holds only the in-frame ones, with some missing. The repertoire holds 50,000 to 80,000 clones, with roughly 84% as singletons. This material consisted of CD4+ or CD8+ T cells sorted from blood, taken in a trial of the OX40 agonist ivuxolimab. The receptors here all came from an adult with an advanced solid tumor such as melanoma, head and neck, liver or kidney cancer. Both conserved end residues are part of each CDR3. D genes are given only for firm matches. Rows give clone size only sometimes, using once, few, many, or a class for an expanded clone.

d_call: NA; clone_size: NA; j_call: TRBJ1-4; v_call: TRBV28; cdr3_aa: CASSSTPGSNEKLFF; cdr3_nt: TGTGCCAGCAGTTCCACTCCAGGATCTAATGAAAAACTGTTTTTT
d_call: NA; clone_size: NA; j_call: TRBJ2-1; v_call: TRBV5-1; cdr3_aa: CASSKTENSYNEQFF; cdr3_nt: TGCGCCAGCAGCAAGACCGAAAACTCCTACAATGAGCAGTTCTTC
d_call: NA; clone_size: NA; j_call: TRBJ2-5; v_call: TRBV4-1; cdr3_aa: CASSQGRRTETQYF; cdr3_nt: TGCGCCAGCAGCCAAGGTCGCAGGACAGAGACCCAGTACTTC
d_call: NA; clone_size: NA; j_call: TRBJ2-1; v_call: TRBV7-3; cdr3_aa: CASSLTYYNEQFF; cdr3_nt: TGTGCCAGCAGCTTAACCTATTACAATGAGCAGTTCTTC
d_call: TRBD1; clone_size: NA; j_call: TRBJ1-2; v_call: TRBV2; cdr3_aa: CASSDRGTDGYTF; cdr3_nt: TGTGCCAGCAGCGACCGGGGGACAGATGGCTACACCTTC
d_call: TRBD2; clone_size: NA; j_call: TRBJ2-4; v_call: TRBV10-2; cdr3_aa: CASSPAGGPPAKNIQYF; cdr3_nt: TGCGCCAGCAGTCCAGCGGGAGGGCCTCCAGCCAAAAACATTCAGTACTTC
d_call: NA; clone_size: NA; j_call: TRBJ2-3; v_call: TRBV6-5; cdr3_aa: CASSYSLGEDTQYF; cdr3_nt: TGTGCCAGCAGTTACTCGCTGGGGGAAGATACGCAGTATTTT
d_call: TRBD1; clone_size: NA; j_call: TRBJ2-3; v_call: TRBV6-1; cdr3_aa: CASSVQGARADTQYF; cdr3_nt: TGTGCCAGCAGTGTACAGGGGGCGCGGGCAGATACGCAGTATTTT
d_call: NA; clone_size: NA; j_call: TRBJ1-1; v_call: TRBV11-2; cdr3_aa: CASSLSQGNTEAFF; cdr3_nt: TGTGCCAGCAGCTTGTCACAGGGGAACACTGAAGCTTTCTTT
d_call: TRBD1; clone_size: NA; j_call: TRBJ2-7; v_call: TRBV5-5; cdr3_aa: CASSLGGTGYYEQYF; cdr3_nt: TGTGCCAGCAGCCTCGGGGGGACAGGGTACTACGAGCAGTACTTC
d_call: NA; clone_size: NA; j_call: TRBJ2-5; v_call: TRBV7-6; cdr3_aa: CASSAPMEQETQYF; cdr3_nt: TGTGCCAGCAGCGCCCCCATGGAGCAAGAGACCCAGTACTTC
d_call: TRBD2; clone_size: NA; j_call: TRBJ2-7; v_call: TRBV19; cdr3_aa: CAPLSGLATYEQYF; cdr3_nt: TGTGCTCCACTTAGCGGACTAGCGACCTACGAGCAGTACTTC
d_call: NA; clone_size: NA; j_call: TRBJ2-3; v_call: TRBV28; cdr3_aa: CASSSPSGADTQYF; cdr3_nt: TGTGCCAGCAGTTCCCCCTCGGGGGCAGATACGCAGTATTTT
d_call: NA; clone_size: NA; j_call: TRBJ1-3; v_call: TRBV7-9; cdr3_aa: CASSPDGNTIYF; cdr3_nt: TGTGCCAGCAGCCCCGATGGAAACACCATATATTTT
d_call: TRBD1; clone_size: once; j_call: TRBJ2-5; v_call: TRBV27; cdr3_aa: CASSSLLRQGQETQYF; cdr3_nt: TGTGCCAGCAGTTCGCTTCTCCGACAGGGACAAGAGACCCAGTACTTC
d_call: NA; clone_size: NA; j_call: TRBJ1-4; v_call: TRBV11-2; cdr3_aa: CASSPPPGVANEKLFF; cdr3_nt: TGTGCCAGCAGCCCGCCCCCGGGGGTGGCTAATGAAAAACTGTTTTTT
d_call: NA; clone_size: NA; j_call: TRBJ2-7; v_call: TRBV28; cdr3_aa: CASSWDPGDYEQYF; cdr3_nt: TGTGCCAGCAGTTGGGACCCCGGGGACTACGAGCAGTACTTC
d_call: TRBD1; clone_size: NA; j_call: TRBJ1-1; v_call: TRBV7-3; cdr3_aa: CASSVQGQGNTEAFF; cdr3_nt: TGTGCCAGCAGCGTCCAGGGACAGGGGAACACTGAAGCTTTCTTT
d_call: NA; clone_size: NA; j_call: TRBJ1-2; v_call: TRBV6-5; cdr3_aa: CASSYSGGVWDGYTF; cdr3_nt: TGTGCCAGCAGTTACTCGGGGGGTGTTTGGGATGGCTACACCTTC
d_call: NA; clone_size: NA; j_call: TRBJ1-5; v_call: TRBV6-1; cdr3_aa: CASSEARGPQHF; cdr3_nt: TGTGCCAGCAGTGAGGCCCGTGGGCCCCAGCATTTT
d_call: TRBD1; clone_size: NA; j_call: TRBJ2-1; v_call: TRBV11-2; cdr3_aa: CASREGGGGSNEQFF; cdr3_nt: TGTGCCAGCAGGGAAGGGGGCGGCGGGTCCAATGAGCAGTTCTTC
d_call: NA; clone_size: NA; j_call: TRBJ1-6; v_call: TRBV5-4; cdr3_aa: CASSGDLNSPLHF; cdr3_nt: TGTGCCAGCAGCGGCGACCTAAATTCACCCCTCCACTTT
d_call: NA; clone_size: NA; j_call: TRBJ1-1; v_call: TRBV19; cdr3_aa: CASQDRQNTEAFF; cdr3_nt: TGTGCCAGTCAGGACAGACAGAACACTGAAGCTTTCTTT
d_call: NA; clone_size: NA; j_call: TRBJ2-7; v_call: TRBV18; cdr3_aa: CASSPRNHEQYF; cdr3_nt: TGTGCCAGCTCACCACGGAACCACGAGCAGTACTTC
d_call: TRBD2; clone_size: NA; j_call: TRBJ2-7; v_call: TRBV28; cdr3_aa: CASSFLGAGDWDSEQYF; cdr3_nt: TGTGCCAGCAGTTTTCTCGGCGCGGGGGATTGGGATAGCGAGCAGTACTTC
d_call: TRBD2; clone_size: NA; j_call: TRBJ2-7; v_call: TRBV7-2; cdr3_aa: CASSLPGLAGGPGSYEQYF; cdr3_nt: TGTGCCAGCAGTCTACCGGGACTAGCGGGAGGGCCGGGGTCCTACGAGCAGTACTTC
d_call: NA; clone_size: NA; j_call: TRBJ2-2; v_call: TRBV25-1; cdr3_aa: CASSETYTGELFF; cdr3_nt: TGTGCCAGCAGTGAAACATACACCGGGGAGCTGTTTTTT
d_call: TRBD2; clone_size: NA; j_call: TRBJ2-2; v_call: TRBV4-1; cdr3_aa: CASSQVTSGNTGELFF; cdr3_nt: TGCGCCAGCAGCCAAGTGACTAGCGGTAACACCGGGGAGCTGTTTTTT
d_call: NA; clone_size: NA; j_call: TRBJ2-3; v_call: TRBV30; cdr3_aa: CAWSFGGFNTDTQYF; cdr3_nt: TGTGCCTGGAGTTTTGGAGGGTTCAACACAGATACGCAGTATTTT
d_call: NA; clone_size: once; j_call: TRBJ2-7; v_call: TRBV7-2; cdr3_aa: CASSLGTGAASYEQYF; cdr3_nt: TGTGCCAGCAGCTTAGGTACGGGGGCTGCCTCCTACGAGCAGTACTTC
d_call: NA; clone_size: NA; j_call: TRBJ2-7; v_call: TRBV6-5; cdr3_aa: CASSKKTGLTYEQYF; cdr3_nt: TGTGCCAGCAGTAAAAAGACAGGCCTTACCTACGAGCAGTACTTC
d_call: NA; clone_size: NA; j_call: TRBJ1-2; v_call: TRBV7-3; cdr3_aa: CASSQNLGDGYTF; cdr3_nt: TGTGCCAGCAGCCAGAACCTTGGGGATGGCTACACCTTC
d_call: TRBD2; clone_size: NA; j_call: TRBJ2-7; v_call: TRBV5-4; cdr3_aa: CASSAAGGSYEQYF; cdr3_nt: TGTGCCAGCAGCGCAGCGGGAGGGTCCTACGAGCAGTACTTC
d_call: NA; clone_size: NA; j_call: TRBJ2-1; v_call: TRBV18; cdr3_aa: CASSPGVKSDNEQFF; cdr3_nt: TGTGCCAGCTCACCTGGAGTGAAATCGGACAATGAGCAGTTCTTC